This T cell receptor (beta chain) emerged from a study of blood T cell repertoires in COVID-19. Overall study context: PBMCs, B-cell-depleted T cells, or T cells provided the cDNA or gDNA that made up the material.

V lost 0 bases to trimming and J lost 4 bases; unmatched junction nucleotides: 11. The CDR3 has 17 amino acids. The germline V gene encodes CDR1 LGHNA and CDR2 YSLEER. The table came from immunoSEQ multiplex PCR; TCRdb's copy has only in-frame clones and leaves some out. Among 200,000 to 250,000 clones listed, 75% to 90% were seen once. The sequenced sample consisted of peripheral blood. The TCR was taken from a man aged 25 to 45 with COVID-19, enrolled during active disease. This chain connects TRBV4-3 to TRBJ1-1; 7 positions agree with TRBD1. CDR3 protein: CASSQDRKGAVGTEAFF. The CDR3, as DNA: TGCGCCAGCAGCCAAGATCGGAAGGGGGCGGTCGGCACTGAAGCTTTCTTT.